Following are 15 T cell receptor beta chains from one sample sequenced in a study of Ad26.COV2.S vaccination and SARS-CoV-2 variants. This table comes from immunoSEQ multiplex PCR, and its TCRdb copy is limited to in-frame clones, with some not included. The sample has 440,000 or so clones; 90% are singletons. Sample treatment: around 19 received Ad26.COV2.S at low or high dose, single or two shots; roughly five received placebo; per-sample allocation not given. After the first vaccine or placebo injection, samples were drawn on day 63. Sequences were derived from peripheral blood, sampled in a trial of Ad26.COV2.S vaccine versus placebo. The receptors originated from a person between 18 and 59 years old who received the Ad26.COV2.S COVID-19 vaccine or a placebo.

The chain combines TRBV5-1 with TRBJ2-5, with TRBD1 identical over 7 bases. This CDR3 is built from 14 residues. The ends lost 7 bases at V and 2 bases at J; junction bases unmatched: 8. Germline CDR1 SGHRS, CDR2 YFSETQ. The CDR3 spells CASGGQSRQETQYF. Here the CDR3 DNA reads TGCGCCAGCGGGGGACAGTCCCGACAAGAGACCCAGTACTTC. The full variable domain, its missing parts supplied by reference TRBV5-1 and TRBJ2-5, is KAGVTQTPRYLIKTRGQQVTLSCSPISGHRSVSWYQQTPGQGLQFLFEYFSETQRNKGNFPGRFSGRQFSNSRSEMNVSTLELGDSALYLCASGGQSRQETQYFGPGTRLLVL.

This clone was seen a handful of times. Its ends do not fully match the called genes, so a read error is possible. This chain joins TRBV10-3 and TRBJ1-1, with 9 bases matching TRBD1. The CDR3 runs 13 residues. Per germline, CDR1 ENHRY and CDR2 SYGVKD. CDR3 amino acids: CATSRDRDTEAFF. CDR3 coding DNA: TGTGCCACCAGTAGGGACAGGGACACTGAAGCTTTCTTT.

CDR3 amino acids: CASSVAGVLRDNEQFF. The CDR3 nucleotides read TGTGCCAGCAGCGTAGCCGGGGTGTTAAGGGACAATGAGCAGTTCTTC. The chain carries TRBV9 and TRBJ2-1; D is perhaps TRBD2 (5 bases). This CDR3 has 16 amino acids. CDR1 SGDLS and CDR2 YYNGEE come from the germline V gene. Trimming removed 0 bases from V and 5 bases from J, with 15 bases in between.

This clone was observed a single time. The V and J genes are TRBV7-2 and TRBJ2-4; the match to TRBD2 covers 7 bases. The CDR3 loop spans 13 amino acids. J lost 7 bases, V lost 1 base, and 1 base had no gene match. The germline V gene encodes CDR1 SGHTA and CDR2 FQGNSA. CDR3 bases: TGTGCCAGCAGCTTAGGGGAGGGGAACATTCAGTACTTC. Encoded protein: CASSLGEGNIQYF. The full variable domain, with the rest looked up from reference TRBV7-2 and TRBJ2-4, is GAGVSQSPSNKVTEKGKDVELRCDPISGHTALYWYRQSLGQGLEFLIYFQGNSAPDKSGLPSDRFSAERTGGSVSTLTIQRTQQEDSAVYLCASSLGEGNIQYFGAGTRLSVL.

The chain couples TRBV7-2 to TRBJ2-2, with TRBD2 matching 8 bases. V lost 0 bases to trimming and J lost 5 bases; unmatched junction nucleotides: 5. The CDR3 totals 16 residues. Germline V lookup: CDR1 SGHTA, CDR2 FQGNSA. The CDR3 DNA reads TGTGCCAGCAGCTTAGCGGGGGTAGCGGGAACCGGGGAGCTGTTTTTT. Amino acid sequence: CASSLAGVAGTGELFF. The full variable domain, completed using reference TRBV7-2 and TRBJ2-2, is GAGVSQSPSNKVTEKGKDVELRCDPISGHTALYWYRQSLGQGLEFLIYFQGNSAPDKSGLPSDRFSAERTGGSVSTLTIQRTQQEDSAVYLCASSLAGVAGTGELFFGEGSRLTVL.

The chain's CDR3 is CASSLDSPSGRIGELFF. In nucleotides, the CDR3 is TGTGCCAGCAGCTTAGATAGTCCTAGCGGGAGGATCGGGGAGCTGTTTTTT. V is TRBV7-8 and J is TRBJ2-2, with 11 positions matching TRBD2. V lost 1 base and J lost 7; bases outside the gene matches: 8. CDR1 and CDR2 (germline): SGHVS, FQNEAQ. The CDR3 covers 17 residues.

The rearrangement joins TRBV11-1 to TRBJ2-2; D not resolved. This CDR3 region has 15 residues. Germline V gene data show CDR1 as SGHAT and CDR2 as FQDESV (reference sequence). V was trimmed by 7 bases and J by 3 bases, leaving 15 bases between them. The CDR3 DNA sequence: TGTGCCAGCACCCCGTGGCGGAGATACACCGGGGAGCTGTTTTTT. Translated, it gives CASTPWRRYTGELFF.

The CDR3 DNA reads as TGTGCCAGCAGCCCGGCGGGGGGGCGCAGTGCTGAAGCTTTCTTT. It encodes CASSPAGGRSAEAFF. This chain connects TRBV9 to TRBJ1-1; D is possibly TRBD1 (6 bases). The CDR3 is 15 residues long. The germline V and J ends were trimmed by 4 bases and 6 bases, with 19 bases remaining between them. Germline CDR1 reads SGDLS; CDR2 reads YYNGEE.

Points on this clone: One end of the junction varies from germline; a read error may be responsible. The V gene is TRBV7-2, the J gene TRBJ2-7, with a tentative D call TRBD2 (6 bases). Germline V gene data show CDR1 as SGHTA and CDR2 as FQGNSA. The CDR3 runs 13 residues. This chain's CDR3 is CASSLRGDGGVDF. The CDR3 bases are TGTGCCAGCAGCTTACGGGGTGACGGGGGAGTGGACTTC.

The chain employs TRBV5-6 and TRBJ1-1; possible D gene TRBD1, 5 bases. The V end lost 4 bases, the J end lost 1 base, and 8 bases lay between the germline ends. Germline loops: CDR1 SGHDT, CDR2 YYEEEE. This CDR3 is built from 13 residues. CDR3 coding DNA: TGTGCCAGCAGCCTAGGGGCGAACACTGAAGCTTTCTTT. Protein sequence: CASSLGANTEAFF.

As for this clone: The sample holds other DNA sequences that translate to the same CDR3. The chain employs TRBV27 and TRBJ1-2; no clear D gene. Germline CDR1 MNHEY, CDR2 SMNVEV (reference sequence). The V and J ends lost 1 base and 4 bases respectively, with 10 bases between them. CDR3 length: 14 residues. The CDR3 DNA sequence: TGTGCCAGCAGTTTATGGGGAGGGAGCTATGGCTACACCTTC. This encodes CASSLWGGSYGYTF.

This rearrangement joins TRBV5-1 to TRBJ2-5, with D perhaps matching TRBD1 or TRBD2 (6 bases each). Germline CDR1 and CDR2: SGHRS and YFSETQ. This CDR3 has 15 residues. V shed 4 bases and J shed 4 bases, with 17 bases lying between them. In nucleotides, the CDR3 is TGCGCCAGCAGCGATCCTACAGGGAGGACAGAGACCCAGTACTTC. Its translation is CASSDPTGRTETQYF.

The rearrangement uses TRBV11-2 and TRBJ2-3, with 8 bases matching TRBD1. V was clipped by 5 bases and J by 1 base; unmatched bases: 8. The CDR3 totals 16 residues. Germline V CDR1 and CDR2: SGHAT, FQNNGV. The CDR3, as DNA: TGTGCCAGCAGCCCACTTTCAGGGGGCGGCACAGATACGCAGTATTTT. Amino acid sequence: CASSPLSGGGTDTQYF.

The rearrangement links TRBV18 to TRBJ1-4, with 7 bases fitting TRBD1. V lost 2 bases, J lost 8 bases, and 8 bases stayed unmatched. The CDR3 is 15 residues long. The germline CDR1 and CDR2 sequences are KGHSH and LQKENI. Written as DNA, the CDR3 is TGTGCCAGCTCACCAACGACAGGGTCGGTCGAAAAACTGTTTTTT. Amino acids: CASSPTTGSVEKLFF.

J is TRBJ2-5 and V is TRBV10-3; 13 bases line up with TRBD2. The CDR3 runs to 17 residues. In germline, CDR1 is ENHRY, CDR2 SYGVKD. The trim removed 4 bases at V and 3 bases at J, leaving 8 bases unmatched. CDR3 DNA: TGTGCCATCAGTGTTTCCGGGACTAGCGGGACTGAAGAGACCCAGTACTTC. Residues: CAISVSGTSGTEETQYF.